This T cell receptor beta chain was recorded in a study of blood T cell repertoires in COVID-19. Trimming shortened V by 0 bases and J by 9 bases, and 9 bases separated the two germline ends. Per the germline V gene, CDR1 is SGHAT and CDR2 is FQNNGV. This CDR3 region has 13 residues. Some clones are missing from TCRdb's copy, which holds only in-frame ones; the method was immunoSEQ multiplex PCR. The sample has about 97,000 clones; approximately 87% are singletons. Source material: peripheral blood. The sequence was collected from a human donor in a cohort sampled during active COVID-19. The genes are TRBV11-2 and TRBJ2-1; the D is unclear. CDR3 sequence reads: CASSLDPPGEQFF. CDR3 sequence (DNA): TGTGCCAGCAGCTTAGACCCCCCAGGTGAGCAGTTCTTC.